This T cell receptor beta chain was captured in a study of identical twins. A few counts support this clonotype. A universal primer site came from template switching; cDNA carried unique molecular identifiers. Using its own MiXCR run on the 5' RACE reads, TCRdb lists one record per CDR3 protein. The sample lists 1.5 million to 2 million distinct CDR3 sequences; under 35% were seen once. The CDR3 is made up of 18 amino acids. Germline CDR1 SNHLY, CDR2 FYNNEI. V gave up 5 bases and J gave up 0 bases; unmatched junction bases: 9. The specimen sequenced was cord blood. This sequence originates from a newborn girl in good health. This chain joins TRBV2 and TRBJ2-6, with 8 positions matching TRBD1. The CDR3: CASSPGTGSSSGANVLTF. The CDR3 bases are TGTGCCAGCAGTCCCGGGACAGGTTCCAGCTCTGGGGCCAACGTCCTGACTTTC.